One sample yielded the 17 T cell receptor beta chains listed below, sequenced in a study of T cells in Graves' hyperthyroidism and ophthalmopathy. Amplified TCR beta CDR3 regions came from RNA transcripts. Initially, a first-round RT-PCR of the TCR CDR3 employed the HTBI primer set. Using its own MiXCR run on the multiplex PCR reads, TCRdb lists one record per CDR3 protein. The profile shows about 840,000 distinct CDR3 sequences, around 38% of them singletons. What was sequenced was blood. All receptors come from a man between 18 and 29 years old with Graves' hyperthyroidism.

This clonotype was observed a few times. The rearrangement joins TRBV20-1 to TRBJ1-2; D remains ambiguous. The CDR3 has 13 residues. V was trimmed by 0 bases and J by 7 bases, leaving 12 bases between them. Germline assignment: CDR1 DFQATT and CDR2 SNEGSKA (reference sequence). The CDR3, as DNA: TGCAGTGCTAGAGAGACGGGAATGGGTGGCTACACCTTC. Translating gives CSARETGMGGYTF.

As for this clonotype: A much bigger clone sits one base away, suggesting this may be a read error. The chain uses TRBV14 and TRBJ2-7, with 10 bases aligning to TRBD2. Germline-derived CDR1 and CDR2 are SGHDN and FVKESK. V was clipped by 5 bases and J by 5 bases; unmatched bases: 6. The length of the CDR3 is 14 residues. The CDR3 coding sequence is TGTGCCAGCAGCTCCCCCGGGACTAGCGACGAGCAGTACTTC. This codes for CASSSPGTSDEQYF.

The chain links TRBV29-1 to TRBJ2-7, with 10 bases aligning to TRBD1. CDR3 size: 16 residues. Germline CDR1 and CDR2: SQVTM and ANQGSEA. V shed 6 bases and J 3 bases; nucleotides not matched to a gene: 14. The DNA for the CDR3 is TGCAGCGTCACAGGACAGGGGGTCTATAACCTCTACGAGCAGTACTTC. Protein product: CSVTGQGVYNLYEQYF.

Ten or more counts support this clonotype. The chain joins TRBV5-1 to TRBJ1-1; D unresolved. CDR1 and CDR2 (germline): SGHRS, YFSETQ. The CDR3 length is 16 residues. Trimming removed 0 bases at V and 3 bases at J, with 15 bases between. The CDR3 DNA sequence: TGCGCCAGCAGCTTGGTGGTAGCCGGACCGGACACTGAAGCTTTCTTT. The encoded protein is CASSLVVAGPDTEAFF. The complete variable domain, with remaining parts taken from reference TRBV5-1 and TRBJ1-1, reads KAGVTQTPRYLIKTRGQQVTLSCSPISGHRSVSWYQQTPGQGLQFLFEYFSETQRNKGNFPGRFSGRQFSNSRSEMNVSTLELGDSALYLCASSLVVAGPDTEAFFGQGTRLTVV.

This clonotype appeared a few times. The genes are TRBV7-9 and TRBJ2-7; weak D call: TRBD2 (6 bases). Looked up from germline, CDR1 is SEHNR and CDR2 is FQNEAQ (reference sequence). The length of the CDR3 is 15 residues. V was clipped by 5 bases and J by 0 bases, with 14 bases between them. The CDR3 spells CASSPSGDSSYEQYF. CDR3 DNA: TGTGCCAGCAGCCCTTCGGGGGACTCCTCCTACGAGCAGTACTTC.

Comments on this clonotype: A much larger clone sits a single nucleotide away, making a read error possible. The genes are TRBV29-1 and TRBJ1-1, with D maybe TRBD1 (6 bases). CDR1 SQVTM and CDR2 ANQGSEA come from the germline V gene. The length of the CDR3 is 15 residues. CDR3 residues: CSAQPLQGGYTESFF. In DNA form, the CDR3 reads TGCAGCGCACAACCTTTACAGGGAGGGTACACTGAATCTTTCTTT.

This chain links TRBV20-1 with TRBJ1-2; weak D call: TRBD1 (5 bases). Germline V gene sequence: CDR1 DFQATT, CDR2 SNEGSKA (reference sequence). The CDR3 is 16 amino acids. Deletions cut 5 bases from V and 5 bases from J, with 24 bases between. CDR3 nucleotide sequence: TGCAGTGCTCGGGGGAGGCAGGGAACTCAAACATATGGCTACACCTTC. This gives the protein CSARGRQGTQTYGYTF.

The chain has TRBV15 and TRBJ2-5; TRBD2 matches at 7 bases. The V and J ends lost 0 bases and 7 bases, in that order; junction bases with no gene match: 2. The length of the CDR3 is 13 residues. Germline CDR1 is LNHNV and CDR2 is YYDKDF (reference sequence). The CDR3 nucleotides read TGTGCCACCAGCAGAGATGGGAGGGGGACCCAGTACTTC. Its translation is CATSRDGRGTQYF.

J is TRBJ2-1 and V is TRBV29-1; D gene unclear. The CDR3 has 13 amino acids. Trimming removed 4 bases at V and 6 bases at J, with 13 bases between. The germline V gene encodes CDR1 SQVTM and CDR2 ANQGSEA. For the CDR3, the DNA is TGCAGCGTTGTGGGTAGGTTCCTCAATGAGCAGTTCTTC. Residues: CSVVGRFLNEQFF.

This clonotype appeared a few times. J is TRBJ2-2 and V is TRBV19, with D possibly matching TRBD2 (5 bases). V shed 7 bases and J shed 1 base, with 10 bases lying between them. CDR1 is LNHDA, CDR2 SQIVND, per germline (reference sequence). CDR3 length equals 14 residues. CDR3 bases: TGTGCCAGTAAAGTCCGGGGGAACACCGGGGAGCTGTTTTTT. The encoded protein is CASKVRGNTGELFF.

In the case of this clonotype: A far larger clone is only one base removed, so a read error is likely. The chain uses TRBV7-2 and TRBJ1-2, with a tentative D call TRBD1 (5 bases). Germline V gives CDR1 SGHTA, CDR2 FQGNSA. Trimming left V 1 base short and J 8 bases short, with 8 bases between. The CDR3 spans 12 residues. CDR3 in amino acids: CASSLVGEGYTF. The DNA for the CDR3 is TGTGCCAGCAGCTTAGTGGGGGAAGGCTACACCTTC.

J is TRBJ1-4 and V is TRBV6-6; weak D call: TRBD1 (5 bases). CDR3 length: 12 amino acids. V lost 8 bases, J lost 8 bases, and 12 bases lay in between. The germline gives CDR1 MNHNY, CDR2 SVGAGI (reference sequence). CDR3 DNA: TGTGCCAGCTGGAGGGGTTCGGAAAAACTGTTTTTT. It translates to CASWRGSEKLFF.

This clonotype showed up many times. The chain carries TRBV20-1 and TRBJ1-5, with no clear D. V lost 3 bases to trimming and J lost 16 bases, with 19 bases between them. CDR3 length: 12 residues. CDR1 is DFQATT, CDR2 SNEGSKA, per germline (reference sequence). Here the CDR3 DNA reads TGCAGTGCTAGCGACCATGCACCGCTTAGCCATTTT. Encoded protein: CSASDHAPLSHF.

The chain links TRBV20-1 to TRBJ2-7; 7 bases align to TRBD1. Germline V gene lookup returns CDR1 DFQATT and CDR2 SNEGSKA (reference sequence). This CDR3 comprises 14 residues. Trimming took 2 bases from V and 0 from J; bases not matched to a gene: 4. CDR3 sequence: CSARRGQLSYEQYF. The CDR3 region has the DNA TGCAGTGCTAGAAGGGGACAGCTCTCCTACGAGCAGTACTTC.

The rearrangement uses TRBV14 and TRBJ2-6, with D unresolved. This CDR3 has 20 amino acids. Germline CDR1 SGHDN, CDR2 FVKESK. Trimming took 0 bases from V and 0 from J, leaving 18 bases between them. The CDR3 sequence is CASSQDPPGRSHSGANVLTF. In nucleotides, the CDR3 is TGTGCCAGCAGCCAAGATCCCCCAGGCCGATCCCACTCTGGGGCCAACGTCCTGACTTTC.

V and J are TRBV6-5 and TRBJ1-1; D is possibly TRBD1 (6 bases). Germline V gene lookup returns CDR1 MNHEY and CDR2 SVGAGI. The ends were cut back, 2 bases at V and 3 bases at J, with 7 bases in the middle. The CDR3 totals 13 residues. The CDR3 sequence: CASSYDRHTEAFF. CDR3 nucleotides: TGTGCCAGCAGTTACGACAGGCACACTGAAGCTTTCTTT.

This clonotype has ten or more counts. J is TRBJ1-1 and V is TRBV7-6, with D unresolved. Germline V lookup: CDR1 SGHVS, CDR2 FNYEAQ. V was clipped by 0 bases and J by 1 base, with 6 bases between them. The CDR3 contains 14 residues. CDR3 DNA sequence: TGTGCCAGCAGCTTAGCCCAGAGGAACACTGAAGCTTTCTTT. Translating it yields CASSLAQRNTEAFF.